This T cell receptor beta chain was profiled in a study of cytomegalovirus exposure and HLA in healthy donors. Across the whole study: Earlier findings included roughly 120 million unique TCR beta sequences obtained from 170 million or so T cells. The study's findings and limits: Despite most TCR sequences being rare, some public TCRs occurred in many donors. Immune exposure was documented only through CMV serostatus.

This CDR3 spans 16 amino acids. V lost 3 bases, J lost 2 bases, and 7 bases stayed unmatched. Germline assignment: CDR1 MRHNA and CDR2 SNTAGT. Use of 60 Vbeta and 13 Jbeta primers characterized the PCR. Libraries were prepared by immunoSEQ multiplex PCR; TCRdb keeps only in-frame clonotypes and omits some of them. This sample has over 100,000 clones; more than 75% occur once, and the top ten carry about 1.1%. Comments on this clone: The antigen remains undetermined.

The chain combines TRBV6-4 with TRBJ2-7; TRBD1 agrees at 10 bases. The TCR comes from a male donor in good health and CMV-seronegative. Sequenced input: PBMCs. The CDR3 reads CASSEGTGQGPYEQYF. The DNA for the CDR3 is TGTGCCAGCAGTGAAGGTACGGGACAGGGGCCCTACGAGCAGTACTTC.